The clone carrying this TCR beta chain was counted at least ten times. What it binds is unknown. Not enrolled were patients with uncontrolled infection, other autoimmune disease, pregnancy or lactation. Diagnoses were established using clinical symptoms, serum thyroxine and TRAb, thyroid ultrasound and orbital computed tomography. This sample was taken from a study of T cells in Graves' hyperthyroidism and ophthalmopathy. Findings of the study overall: Most expanded thyroid clonotypes above 0.001 recurred in blood.

TCR beta CDR3 regions were amplified from RNA. An initial round of RT-PCR targeting the TCR CDR3 relied on the HTBI primer set. TCRdb called the multiplex PCR reads again in MiXCR, with one record for every CDR3 protein. Counted here are over 400,000 distinct CDR3 sequences, approximately 14% occurring once; the ten biggest clones make up around 14%. CDR1 and CDR2 from the germline V gene are DFQATT and SNEGSKA (reference sequence). The CDR3 extends over 12 amino acids. Trimming took off 6 bases at V and 8 bases at J, with 14 bases between the two ends. Material: blood. The gene calls are TRBV20-1 and TRBJ2-1; D might be TRBD1 (5 bases). The TCR originated in a man aged 18 to 29 with Graves' ophthalmopathy. The CDR3 coding sequence is TGCAGTGCCCTGCGGTGGGGCGATGAGCAGTTCTTC. This codes for CSALRWGDEQFF.